Presented here are 19 T cell receptor beta chains from one specimen sequenced in a study of blood T cell repertoires in COVID-19. Method: immunoSEQ multiplex PCR; TCRdb's copy keeps in-frame clones and lacks some. The sample includes 200,000 to 250,000 clones, approximately 82% of them seen just once. The sequencing input was peripheral blood. The receptors derive from a woman aged 35 to 49 who had recovered from COVID-19.

The chain has TRBV18 and TRBJ1-1; 8 positions agree with TRBD1. Trimming cost V 6 bases and J 6 bases; bases outside gene matches: 12. Per germline, CDR1 KGHSH and CDR2 LQKENI. This CDR3 spans 15 amino acids. This CDR3 is CASSRDRGRSAEAFF. In DNA form, the CDR3 reads TGTGCCAGCTCCCGAGACAGGGGAAGGTCCGCTGAAGCTTTCTTT.

The genes are TRBV7-9 and TRBJ2-7, with D unclear. Germline CDR1 is SEHNR and CDR2 is FQNEAQ (reference sequence). V lost 5 bases to trimming and J lost 0 bases, with 17 bases between them. The CDR3 runs to 16 residues. The CDR3 DNA reads TGTGCCAGCAGCGCAATAGACATCCCCTTCTCCTACGAGCAGTACTTC. Translation: CASSAIDIPFSYEQYF.

The V and J genes are TRBV7-9 and TRBJ2-1; 7 bases are shared with TRBD1. Germline V gives CDR1 SEHNR, CDR2 FQNEAQ (reference sequence). V was pared by 1 base and J by 10 bases, with 1 base of the junction left unmatched. CDR3 length equals 12 residues. DNA for the CDR3: TGTGCCAGCAGCTTAGAGGGGGCAGAGCAGTTCTTC. Translated, it gives CASSLEGAEQFF.

The chain links TRBV30 to TRBJ2-5; a possible D gene is TRBD2 (5 bases). CDR3 length: 13 amino acids. Trimming removed 5 bases at V and 5 bases at J, with 15 bases between. Germline loops: CDR1 GTSNPN, CDR2 SVGIG (reference sequence). The CDR3 coding sequence is TGTGCCTGGTTGTGGGAAACGGGGGAGACCCAGTACTTC. Translation: CAWLWETGETQYF.

This clone was seen only once. The chain has TRBV6-2 or TRBV6-3 and TRBJ2-7; the match to TRBD1 covers 11 bases. CDR1 MNHEY and CDR2 SVGEGT come from the germline V gene. The CDR3 spans 15 residues. The ends lost 6 bases at V and 2 bases at J; junction bases unmatched: 6. CDR3 residues: CASSRGGQGAYEQYF. The CDR3 DNA reads as TGTGCCAGCAGCCGAGGGGGACAGGGGGCCTACGAGCAGTACTTC.

Remarks on this clone: The junction differs from germline at one of its ends, possibly a read error. J is TRBJ2-2 and V is TRBV5-1, with D possibly TRBD2 on 5 matching bases. CDR3 length: 15 residues. Germline assignment: CDR1 SGHRS and CDR2 YFSETQ. Here the CDR3 reads CASSPTIAKTGELFF. The DNA of the CDR3 is TGCGCCAGCAGCCCGACCATAGCGAAGACCGGGGAGCTGTTTTTT.

The V gene is TRBV6-5, the J gene TRBJ1-3; 7 bases map to TRBD1. The germline CDR1 and CDR2 sequences are MNHEY and SVGAGI. The CDR3 contains 14 residues. Trimming took 6 bases from V and 7 from J; bases not matched to a gene: 9. CDR3 DNA: TGTGCCAGCAGACCCACCTGGGACAGTAACACCATATATTTT. Encoded protein: CASRPTWDSNTIYF.

Notes on this clone: Other DNA sequences within the sample encode an identical CDR3. This chain links TRBV18 with TRBJ1-1, with D possibly matching TRBD1 (5 bases). The CDR3 has 14 residues. Germline lookup yields CDR1 KGHSH and CDR2 LQKENI. Trimming took off 2 bases at V and 1 base at J, with 8 bases between the two ends. CDR3 residues: CASSPSQGNTEAFF. The CDR3 nucleotides are TGTGCCAGCTCACCATCCCAGGGGAACACTGAAGCTTTCTTT.

The chain recombines TRBV7-2 with TRBJ2-4; 10 positions agree with TRBD2. J gave up 0 bases and V 3 bases, and 8 bases lay outside the gene matches. The germline V gene encodes CDR1 SGHTA and CDR2 FQGNSA. This CDR3 comprises 18 residues. CDR3 sequence reads: CASSFALAGAVAKNIQYF. CDR3 DNA sequence: TGTGCCAGCAGCTTCGCTCTAGCGGGGGCTGTAGCCAAAAACATTCAGTACTTC.

This rearrangement joins TRBV5-1 to TRBJ2-7; tentative D call: TRBD1 (6 bases). Germline CDR1 is SGHRS and CDR2 is YFSETQ. The CDR3 runs 15 residues. Between the trimmed V and J ends, which lost 5 bases and 2 bases, there was a span of 17 bases. CDR3 sequence (DNA): TGCGCCAGCAGACGAGGACAGACCTTAACCTACGAGCAGTACTTC. Its translation is CASRRGQTLTYEQYF.

The rearrangement links TRBV28 to TRBJ1-5; 7 positions agree with TRBD1. CDR1 is MDHEN, CDR2 SYDVKM, per germline. V shed 1 base and J 4 bases; nucleotides not matched to a gene: 7. This CDR3 spans 16 amino acids. CDR3 sequence reads: CASSLFGRGRNQPQHF. The CDR3 DNA reads as TGTGCCAGCAGTTTATTTGGCAGGGGGAGAAATCAGCCCCAGCATTTT.

The gene calls are TRBV23-1 and TRBJ2-1; 8 nucleotides align to TRBD1. TRBV23-1 is an ORF; its function is uncertain. CDR3 length: 16 residues. The ends lost 6 bases at V and 1 base at J; junction bases unmatched: 8. CDR3 nucleotides: TGCGCCAGCAGCCCCAAGGACAGGGCTTCCTACAATGAGCAGTTCTTC. Its translation is CASSPKDRASYNEQFF.

The genes are TRBV6-5 and TRBJ2-5, with TRBD1 as a possible D gene (5 bases). This CDR3 has 14 residues. Deletions cut 5 bases from V and 0 bases from J, with 10 bases between. Per germline, CDR1 MNHEY and CDR2 SVGAGI. The CDR3 sequence is CASSQQADQETQYF. The DNA for the CDR3 is TGTGCCAGCAGTCAACAGGCTGACCAAGAGACCCAGTACTTC.

The gene calls are TRBV18 and TRBJ1-1; D is unclear. Germline CDR1 and CDR2: KGHSH and LQKENI. The CDR3 contains 15 residues. V shed 6 bases and J shed 4 bases, with 18 bases lying between them. The DNA of the CDR3 is TGTGCCAGCTCGCCCTCGGAAGGCCCGGGCACTGAAGCTTTCTTT. It is translated as CASSPSEGPGTEAFF.

V usage is TRBV19 and J usage is TRBJ1-4; D remains ambiguous. The germline V gene has CDR1 LNHDA and CDR2 SQIVND (reference sequence). V dropped 1 base and J dropped 5 bases, with 8 bases sitting between them. This CDR3 has 14 amino acids. The chain's CDR3 is CASSIVSGNEKLFF. The CDR3 coding sequence is TGTGCCAGTAGTATAGTGTCGGGGAATGAAAAACTGTTTTTT.

The sample holds one count of this clone. V is TRBV18 and J is TRBJ1-1; TRBD1 aligns across 11 bases. Trimming took 4 bases from V and 3 from J; bases not matched to a gene: 4. The CDR3 has 15 amino acids. CDR1 is KGHSH and CDR2 is LQKENI in the germline V gene. The CDR3 DNA is TGTGCCAGCTCACAGGGACAGGGGGGATACACTGAAGCTTTCTTT. Protein sequence: CASSQGQGGYTEAFF.

The chain combines TRBV30 with TRBJ2-6; possibly TRBD1 for D (5 bases). Germline loops: CDR1 GTSNPN, CDR2 SVGIG (reference sequence). V was pared by 2 bases and J by 0 bases, with 8 bases between. This CDR3 is 15 amino acids long. CDR3 nucleotides: TGTGCCTGGAGTACTGGACACTCTGGGGCCAACGTCCTGACTTTC. Translation: CAWSTGHSGANVLTF. The variable domain in full, with the rest retrieved from reference TRBV30 and TRBJ2-6, is SQTIHQWPATLVQPVGSPLSLECTVEGTSNPNLYWYRQAAGRGLQLLFYSVGIGQISSEVPQNLSASRPQDRQFILSSKKLLLSDSGFYLCAWSTGHSGANVLTFGAGSRLTVL.

This clone was seen once. The rearrangement uses TRBV7-9 and TRBJ2-1, with D possibly TRBD2 on 6 matching bases. This CDR3 region has 14 residues. CDR1 and CDR2 from the germline V gene are SEHNR and FQNEAQ (reference sequence). Trimming pared 2 bases from V and 5 bases from J, leaving 10 bases between. The CDR3 loop is CASSLQAGDNEQFF. For the CDR3, the DNA is TGTGCCAGCAGCTTACAAGCGGGCGACAATGAGCAGTTCTTC.

V is TRBV4-1 and J is TRBJ2-5, with 8 bases that match TRBD2. The V and J ends lost 1 base and 4 bases, in that order; junction bases with no gene match: 5. Per germline, CDR1 MGHRA and CDR2 YSYEKL. The CDR3 sequence is 15 residues long. In DNA, the CDR3 is TGCGCCAGCAGCCAAGCCGTAGGACTAGCAGAGACCCAGTACTTC. Protein sequence: CASSQAVGLAETQYF.